This T cell receptor beta chain is from a study of blood T cell repertoires in COVID-19. Study in general: T cells, B-cell-depleted T cells, or PBMCs supplied cDNA or gDNA.

In the original analysis: For nucleated cells, counts were estimated from reference gene primer amplification. The table came from immunoSEQ multiplex PCR; TCRdb's copy has only in-frame clones and leaves some out. That table supplies the V and J calls and clone size; D and trimming were determined from the DNA. This repertoire shows approximately 250,000 clones, approximately 86% found once; its top ten account for around 5.2%. V dropped 4 bases and J dropped 0 bases, with 12 bases sitting between them. Germline CDR1 KGHDR, CDR2 SFDVKD. This CDR3 has 16 residues. This sequence was found in a human donor in a cohort sampled during active COVID-19. What was sequenced was peripheral blood. The chain combines TRBV24-1 with TRBJ2-1; the D gene is possibly TRBD2 (6 bases). The CDR3 is CATSDTDGSSYNEQFF. As DNA, the CDR3 is TGTGCCACCAGTGACACGGACGGGAGCTCCTACAATGAGCAGTTCTTC.